This T cell receptor (beta chain) originates from a study of blood T cell repertoires in COVID-19 (dated by TCRdb to 2019 to 2021). General notes on the study: Samples covering the acute and convalescent phases of COVID-19 were provided by collaborators in the United States, Italy and Spain. The material from the prospective study consisted of cDNA or gDNA derived from T cells, B-cell-depleted T cells, or PBMCs. Deeply sampled blood TCRbeta repertoires from subjects exposed to, actively infected with, or recovered from COVID-19 were included in the dataset. A freely available public database, intended as a resource for researchers studying the immune response to SARS-CoV-2, is where the repertoires were released. The samples were drawn from the first 160 participants of the ongoing ImmuneRACE study and from about 1,200 subjects provided by 6 global collaborators. The sample metadata nearly always contained a de-identified subject ID, COVID-19 status, age in years and sex. HLA class I and class II types, where available, came from metadata supplied by the sample provider rather than from assay-based typing.

Points the paper makes about the study in general: Clinical and demographic metadata were provided uncurated, with the amount varying by source and participant.

The collaborating institutions used their own protocols to collect whole blood in K2EDTA tubes. For TCRbeta analysis, collaborators shipped samples as frozen whole blood, isolated PBMCs, or DNA extracted from either of those sample types. This clone was observed a handful of times. Its binding antigen is unknown. No base quality information exists; no much larger clone differs at one position. The CDR3 starts with the cysteine, ends with the phenylalanine, and has 16 residues. Only the CDR3 part of the read is kept: 48 bases, read in frame from the first base. As encoded in the germline V gene (reference sequence), CDR1 is LGHDT while CDR2 is YNNKEL. Germline trimming: 1 base from V, 8 bases from J; junction bases outside gene matches: 5. The immunoSEQ Assay, a bias-controlled multiplex PCR, was used to amplify TCRbeta CDR3 regions from genomic DNA. As for the original processing: The number of nucleated cells in each sample was estimated from the amplification of reference gene primers within the assay. To quantify the absolute abundance of each unique TCRbeta CDR3 rearrangement, sequence reads were collapsed and filtered. For each sample, productive Simpson clonality was calculated as the square root of Simpson's diversity index over productive rearrangements. TCRdb stores this immuneACCESS table with in-frame sequences only. Part of the clones is absent; in the studies checked, under half of the shortfall reflects unresolved V genes, and no reason is known for the rest. V, J and clone size were drawn from that table, and D and trimming were deduced from the DNA. For this sample there are around 80,000 clones; less than 85% appear just once. In total, the top ten clones hold under 15% of the sample.

Recombination linked TRBV3-1 (or the pseudogene TRBV3-2) to TRBJ1-6; 10 central bases correspond to TRBD1. The TCR comes from a human donor in a cohort sampled during active COVID-19. The sequenced sample consisted of peripheral blood. The sequenced DNA is TGTGCCAGCAGCCAAGGGACAGGGGGATTTCATTCACCCCTCCACTTT. Its translation reads: CASSQGTGGFHSPLHF.